This T cell receptor beta chain was captured by sequencing in a study of brain T cells in children with intractable seizures. Sequencing used immunoSEQ multiplex PCR; TCRdb keeps in-frame clones, though not all of them. Found here are 340,000 or so clones, 93% of them singletons; the top ten hold 4.5% to 7%. Time point given: blood from clinic visit 5 months post-surgery; TSC patient then seizure free. The sequenced cases were selected for having the highest brain T cell transcript signatures. Germline CDR1 LNHNV, CDR2 YYDKDF (reference sequence). J lost 7 bases, V lost 0 bases, and 7 bases had no gene match. There are 16 residues in the CDR3.

J is TRBJ2-3 and V is TRBV15; 10 positions agree with TRBD1. The receptor was derived from a boy in the first two years of life with tuberous sclerosis and intractable seizures. The input for sequencing was peripheral blood, taken less than 6 months after surgery. This CDR3 is CATSRDRMGQGNTQYF. The CDR3 region has the DNA TGTGCCACCAGCAGAGATCGAATGGGACAGGGGAATACGCAGTATTTT.